This TCR beta chain was documented in a study of Ad26.COV2.S vaccination and SARS-CoV-2 variants. The table lists this clone with a count of one. What it binds is not known. CDR3 length equals 13 residues. CDR1 is SEHNR, CDR2 FQNEAQ, per germline (reference sequence). V was pared by 4 bases and J by 5 bases, with 9 bases between. Overall study results and limits: Analyses that measured TCR breadth and depth may have underestimated total T cell responses. Those who received vaccine or placebo ended up with similar non-spike TCR breadth. Spike-specific TCR breadth was greater in vaccine than placebo recipients. CD8+ and CD4+ T cells specific for spike reportedly responded with substantial breadth after vaccination.

Profiling relied on immunoSEQ multiplex PCR, and the TCRdb table lists in-frame clones only, not all of them. This repertoire shows around 100,000 clones, under 90% found once; its top ten account for 15% to 20%. The chain is built from TRBV7-9 and TRBJ1-5; a weak D match, TRBD1 (6 bases). The material sequenced was peripheral blood, taken after recovery from COVID-19. The clonotype was recovered from a human donor who had recovered from COVID-19. CDR3 DNA: TGTGCCAGCAGCTGGGCAGGGGATCAGCCCCAGCATTTT. Amino acid sequence: CASSWAGDQPQHF.